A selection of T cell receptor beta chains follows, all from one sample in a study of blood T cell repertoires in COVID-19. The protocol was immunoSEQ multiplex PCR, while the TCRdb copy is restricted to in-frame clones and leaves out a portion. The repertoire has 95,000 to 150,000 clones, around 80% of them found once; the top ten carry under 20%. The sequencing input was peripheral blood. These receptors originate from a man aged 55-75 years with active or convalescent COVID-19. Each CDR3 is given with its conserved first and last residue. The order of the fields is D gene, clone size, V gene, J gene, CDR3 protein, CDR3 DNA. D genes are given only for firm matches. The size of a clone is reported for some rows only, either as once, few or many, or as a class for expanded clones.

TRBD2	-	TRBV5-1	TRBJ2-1	CASSSTSGSGTEQFF	TGCGCCAGCAGTTCAACTAGCGGGAGTGGTACTGAGCAGTTCTTC
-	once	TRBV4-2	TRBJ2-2	CASSQAAWGPGELFF	TGTGCCAGCAGCCAGGCCGCCTGGGGGCCCGGGGAGCTGTTTTTT
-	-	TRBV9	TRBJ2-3	CATSRGLSTDTQYF	TGTGCCACCTCCAGAGGGCTTAGCACAGATACGCAGTATTTT
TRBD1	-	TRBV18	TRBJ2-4	CASSTGGKNIQYF	TGTGCCAGCTCGACAGGGGGCAAAAACATTCAGTACTTC
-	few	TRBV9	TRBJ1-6	CASSVGGFDSPLHF	TGTGCCAGCAGCGTAGGAGGATTCGATTCACCCCTCCACTTT
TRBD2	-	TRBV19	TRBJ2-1	CASSISGTSDYNEQFF	TGTGCCAGTAGTATATCCGGGACTAGCGACTACAATGAGCAGTTCTTC
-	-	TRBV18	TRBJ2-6	CASSPIQGSGANVLTF	TGTGCCAGCTCACCCATTCAGGGTAGTGGGGCCAACGTCCTGACTTTC
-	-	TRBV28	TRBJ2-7	CASSLLGRYEQYF	TGTGCCAGCAGTTTATTAGGGAGATACGAGCAGTACTTC
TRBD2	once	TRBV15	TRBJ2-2	CATSRDKGLGTPTGELFF	TGTGCCACCAGCAGAGATAAGGGACTAGGGACACCCACCGGGGAGCTGTTTTTT
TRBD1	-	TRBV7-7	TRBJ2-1	CASSLNTGTGRYNEQFF	TGTGCCAGCAGCCTTAATACCGGGACAGGGAGGTACAATGAGCAGTTCTTC
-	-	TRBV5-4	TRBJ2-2	CASSRNGVGGELFF	TGTGCCAGCAGCAGGAACGGGGTGGGCGGGGAGCTGTTTTTT
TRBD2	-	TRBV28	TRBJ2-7	CASTDPFWEGGNYEQYF	TGTGCCAGCACCGACCCCTTTTGGGAGGGCGGGAACTACGAGCAGTACTTC
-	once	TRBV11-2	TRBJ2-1	CASSSRTLNNEQFF	TGTGCCAGCAGCTCTCGGACTCTAAACAATGAGCAGTTCTTC
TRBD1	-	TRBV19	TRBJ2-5	CATTTGTGGRETQYF	TGTGCCACCACTACCGGGACAGGGGGGAGGGAGACCCAGTACTTC
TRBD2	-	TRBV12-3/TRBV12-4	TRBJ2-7	CASSRSGSHEQYF	TGTGCCAGCAGTCGTAGCGGGAGCCACGAGCAGTACTTC
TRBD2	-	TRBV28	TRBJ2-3	CASSRPGLAGGRDTQYF	TGTGCCAGCAGTCGACCGGGACTAGCGGGAGGAAGAGATACGCAGTATTTT
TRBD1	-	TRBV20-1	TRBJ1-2	CSASTGTVLLYGYTF	TGCAGTGCTAGTACCGGGACAGTCTTACTCTATGGCTACACCTTC
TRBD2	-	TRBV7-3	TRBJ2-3	CASSLGTSGTDTQYF	TGTGCCAGCAGCTTGGGGACTAGCGGCACAGATACGCAGTATTTT
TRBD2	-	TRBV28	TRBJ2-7	CASSGRGYEQYF	TGTGCCAGTAGCGGGAGAGGGTACGAGCAGTACTTC
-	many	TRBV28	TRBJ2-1	CASRAGLQYNEQFF	TGTGCCAGCAGGGCGGGACTGCAGTACAATGAGCAGTTCTTC
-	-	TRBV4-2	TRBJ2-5	CASSQVVEETQYF	TGTGCCAGCAGCCAAGTAGTAGAAGAGACCCAGTACTTC
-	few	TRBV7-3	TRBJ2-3	CASKLARDTDTQYF	TGTGCCAGCAAACTAGCACGAGACACAGATACGCAGTATTTT
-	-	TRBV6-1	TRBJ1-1	CASSEVQQGSTEAFF	TGTGCCAGCAGTGAGGTCCAGCAGGGGTCCACTGAAGCTTTCTTT
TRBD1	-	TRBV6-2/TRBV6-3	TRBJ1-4	CASSPGQPNEKLFF	TGTGCCAGCAGTCCGGGACAGCCTAATGAAAAACTGTTTTTT
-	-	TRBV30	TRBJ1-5	CALGGEYSNQPQHF	TGTGCCTTGGGGGGCGAATATAGCAATCAGCCCCAGCATTTT
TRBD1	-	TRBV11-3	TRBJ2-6	CASSTGGSGANVLTF	TGTGCCAGCAGTACAGGGGGTTCTGGGGCCAACGTCCTGACTTTC
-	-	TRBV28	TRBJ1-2	CASTTDSRRRYGYTF	TGTGCCAGCACCACGGACTCTAGAAGACGCTATGGCTACACCTTC
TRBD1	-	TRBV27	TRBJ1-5	CASRPWTGASDQPQHF	TGTGCCAGCAGGCCGTGGACAGGGGCTTCCGATCAGCCCCAGCATTTT
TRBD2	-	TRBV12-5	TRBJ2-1	CASGITGLASSKRNEQFF	TGTGCTAGTGGCATTACGGGACTAGCGTCGTCAAAAAGGAATGAGCAGTTCTTC
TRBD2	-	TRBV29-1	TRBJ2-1	CSVGLIAGGPHREQFF	TGCAGCGTTGGGCTGATAGCGGGAGGGCCCCATCGTGAGCAGTTCTTC
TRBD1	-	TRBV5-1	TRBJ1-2	CASSGKDRAGSEPLMNPYGYTF	TGCGCCAGCAGCGGGAAGGACAGGGCGGGTTCTGAGCCATTAATGAATCCGTATGGCTACACCTTC
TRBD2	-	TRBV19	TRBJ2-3	CASSIVVTSGRAADTQYF	TGTGCCAGTAGTATAGTTGTGACTAGCGGGAGGGCCGCAGATACGCAGTATTTT
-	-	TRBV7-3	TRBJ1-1	CASSLQMNTEAFF	TGTGCCAGCAGCTTACAGATGAACACTGAAGCTTTCTTT
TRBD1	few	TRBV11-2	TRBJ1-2	CASSLLQGWNYGYTF	TGTGCCAGCAGCCTCTTACAGGGGTGGAACTATGGCTACACCTTC
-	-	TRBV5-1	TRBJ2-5	CASGEDSQETQYF	TGCGCCAGCGGAGAAGACAGTCAAGAGACCCAGTACTTC
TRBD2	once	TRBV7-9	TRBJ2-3	CASSLYGTRLDTQYF	TGTGCCAGCAGCCTTTACGGGACTAGATTAGATACGCAGTATTTT
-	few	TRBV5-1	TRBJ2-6	CASSLDTLASGANVLTF	TGCGCCAGCAGCTTGGACACTTTAGCCTCTGGGGCCAACGTCCTGACTTTC
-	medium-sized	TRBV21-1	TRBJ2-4	CASSKAGTAYDLAKNIQYF	TGTGCCAGCAGCAAAGCCGGGACAGCCTATGATTTAGCCAAAAACATTCAGTACTTC
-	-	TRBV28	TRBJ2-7	CASSLTSSEQYF	TGTGCCAGCAGTCTAACCTCTTCCGAGCAGTACTTC
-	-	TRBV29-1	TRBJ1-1	CSAVRRNTEAFF	TGCAGCGCCGTGAGGAGGAACACTGAAGCTTTCTTT
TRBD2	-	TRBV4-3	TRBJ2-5	CASSQALAGGGETQYF	TGCGCCAGCAGCCAAGCTCTAGCGGGAGGCGGAGAGACCCAGTACTTC
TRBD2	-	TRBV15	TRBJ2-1	CATSSPRTSGRNEQFF	TGTGCCACCAGCAGTCCAAGGACTAGCGGGAGGAATGAGCAGTTCTTC
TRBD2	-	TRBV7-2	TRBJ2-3	CASLSGSNTDTQYF	TGTGCCAGTTTAAGCGGGAGCAACACAGATACGCAGTATTTT
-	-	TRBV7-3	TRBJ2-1	CASSPPSHEQFF	TGTGCCAGCAGCCCTCCTAGCCATGAGCAGTTCTTC
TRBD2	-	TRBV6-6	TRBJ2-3	CASQRETLTDTQYF	TGTGCCAGCCAGCGGGAGACTTTGACAGATACGCAGTATTTT
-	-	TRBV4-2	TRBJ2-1	CASSQDPNNEQFF	TGTGCCAGCAGCCAAGATCCCAACAATGAGCAGTTCTTC
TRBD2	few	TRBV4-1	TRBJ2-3	CASSQGAAGTDTQYF	TGCGCCAGCAGCCAAGGGGCAGCGGGAACAGATACGCAGTATTTT
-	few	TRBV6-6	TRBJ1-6	CASSYARGRNSPLHF	TGTGCCAGCAGTTACGCCAGGGGACGTAATTCACCCCTCCACTTT
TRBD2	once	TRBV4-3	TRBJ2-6	CASSQDSAGGSGANVLTF	TGCGCCAGCAGCCAAGATTCCGCGGGGGGCTCTGGGGCCAACGTCCTGACTTTC
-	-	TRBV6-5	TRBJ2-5	CASSRPGRGGETQYF	TGTGCCAGCAGTCGTCCCGGCAGGGGAGGGGAGACCCAGTACTTC
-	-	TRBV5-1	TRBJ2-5	CASSSQLLGETQYF	TGCGCCAGCAGCTCACAACTACTCGGGGAGACCCAGTACTTC
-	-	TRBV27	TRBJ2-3	CASSLRGLHQGTDTQYF	TGTGCCAGCAGTTTGCGGGGACTCCACCAGGGCACAGATACGCAGTATTTT
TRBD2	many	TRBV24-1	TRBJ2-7	CATSGTGTSERAHHDEQYF	TGTGCCACCAGTGGTACCGGGACTAGCGAGCGTGCCCACCACGACGAGCAGTACTTC
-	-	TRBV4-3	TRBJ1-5	CASSQDRVGQPQHF	TGCGCCAGCAGCCAAGACAGGGTTGGACAGCCCCAGCATTTT
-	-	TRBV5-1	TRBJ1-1	CASTSAGMGNTEAFF	TGCGCCAGCACCTCGGCAGGGATGGGGAACACTGAAGCTTTCTTT
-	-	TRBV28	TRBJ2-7	CASSFRTPYEQYF	TGTGCCAGCAGTTTCAGGACTCCTTACGAGCAGTACTTC
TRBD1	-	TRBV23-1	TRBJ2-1	CASSPLSDRGSYNEQFF	TGCGCCAGCAGCCCCCTTTCCGACAGGGGATCCTACAATGAGCAGTTCTTC
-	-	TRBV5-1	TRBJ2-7	CASSSNINSYEQYF	TGCGCCAGCAGCTCAAACATTAACAGCTACGAGCAGTACTTC
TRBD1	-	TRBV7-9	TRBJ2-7	CASSSQPGTGVYYEQYF	TGTGCCAGCAGCTCCCAGCCCGGGACAGGGGTTTACTACGAGCAGTACTTC
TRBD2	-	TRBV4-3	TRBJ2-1	CASSQDTGTTHNEQFF	TGCGCCAGCAGCCAAGATACCGGGACTACCCACAATGAGCAGTTCTTC